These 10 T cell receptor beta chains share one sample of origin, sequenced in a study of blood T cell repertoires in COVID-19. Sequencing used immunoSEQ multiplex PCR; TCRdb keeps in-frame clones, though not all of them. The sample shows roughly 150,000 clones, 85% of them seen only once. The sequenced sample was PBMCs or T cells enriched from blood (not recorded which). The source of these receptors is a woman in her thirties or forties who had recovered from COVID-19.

CDR3 nucleotides: TGTGCCAGTAAAGAGGGGCCTGGGACAGTCGATGAAAAACTGTTTTTT. The encoded protein is CASKEGPGTVDEKLFF. The chain combines TRBV19 with TRBJ1-4, with 7 bases fitting TRBD1. This CDR3 comprises 16 residues. Germline lookup yields CDR1 LNHDA and CDR2 SQIVND (reference sequence). V was pared by 7 bases and J by 6 bases, with 14 bases of the junction left unmatched.

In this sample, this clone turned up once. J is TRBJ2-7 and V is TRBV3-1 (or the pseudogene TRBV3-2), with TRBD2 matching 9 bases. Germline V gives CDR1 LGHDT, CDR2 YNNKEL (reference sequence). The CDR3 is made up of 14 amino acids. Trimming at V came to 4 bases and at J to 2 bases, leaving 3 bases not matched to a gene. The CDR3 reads CASSLLAGPYEQYF. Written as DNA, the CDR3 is TGTGCCAGCAGCCTTCTAGCGGGGCCCTACGAGCAGTACTTC.

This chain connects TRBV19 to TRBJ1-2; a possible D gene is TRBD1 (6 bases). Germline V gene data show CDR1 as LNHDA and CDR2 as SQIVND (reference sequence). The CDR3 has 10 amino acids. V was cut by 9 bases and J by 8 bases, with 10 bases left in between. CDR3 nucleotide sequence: TGTGCCAGGGGGACACGCGGCTACACCTTC. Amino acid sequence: CARGTRGYTF. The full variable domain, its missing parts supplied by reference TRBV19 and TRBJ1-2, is DGGITQSPKYLFRKEGQNVTLSCEQNLNHDAMYWYRQDPGQGLRLIYYSQIVNDFQKGDIAEGYSVSREKKESFPLTVTSAQKNPTAFYLCARGTRGYTFGSGTRLTVV.

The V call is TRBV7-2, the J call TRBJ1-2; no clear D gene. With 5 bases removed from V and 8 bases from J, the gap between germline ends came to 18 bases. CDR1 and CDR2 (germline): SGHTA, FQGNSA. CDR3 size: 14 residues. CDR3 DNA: TGTGCCAGCAGCGGGGTTGTACGGGAGGGCGGCTACACCTTC. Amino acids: CASSGVVREGGYTF.

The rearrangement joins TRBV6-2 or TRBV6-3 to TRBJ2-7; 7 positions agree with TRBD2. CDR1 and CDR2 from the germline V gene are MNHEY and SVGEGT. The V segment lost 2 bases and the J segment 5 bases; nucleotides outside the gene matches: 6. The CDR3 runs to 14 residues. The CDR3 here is CASSYRAGVDEQYF. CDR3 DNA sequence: TGTGCCAGCAGTTACAGGGCGGGAGTGGACGAGCAGTACTTC.

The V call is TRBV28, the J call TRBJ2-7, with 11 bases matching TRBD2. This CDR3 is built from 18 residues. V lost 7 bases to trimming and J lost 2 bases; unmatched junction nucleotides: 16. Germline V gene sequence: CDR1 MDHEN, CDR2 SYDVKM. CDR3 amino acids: CASTTTLAGGYKTYEQYF. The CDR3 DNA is TGTGCCAGCACTACTACCCTAGCGGGAGGATATAAGACCTACGAGCAGTACTTC.

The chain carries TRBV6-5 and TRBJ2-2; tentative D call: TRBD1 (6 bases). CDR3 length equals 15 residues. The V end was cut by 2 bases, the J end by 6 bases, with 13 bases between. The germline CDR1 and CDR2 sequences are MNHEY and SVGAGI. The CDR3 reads CASSYRQQGAGELFF. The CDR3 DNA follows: TGTGCCAGCAGTTACCGACAACAGGGAGCCGGGGAGCTGTTTTTT.

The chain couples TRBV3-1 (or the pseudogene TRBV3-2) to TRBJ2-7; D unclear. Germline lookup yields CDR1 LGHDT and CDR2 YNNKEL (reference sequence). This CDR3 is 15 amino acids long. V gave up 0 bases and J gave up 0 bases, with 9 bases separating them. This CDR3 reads CASSQDHASSYEQYF. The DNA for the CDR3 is TGTGCCAGCAGCCAAGATCACGCCAGCTCCTACGAGCAGTACTTC.

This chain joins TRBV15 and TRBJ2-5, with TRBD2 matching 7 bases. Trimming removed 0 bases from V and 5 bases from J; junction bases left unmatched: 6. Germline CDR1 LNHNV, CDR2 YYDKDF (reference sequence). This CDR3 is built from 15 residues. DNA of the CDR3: TGTGCCACCAGCAGAGATCTTAAGGGAGGGGAGACCCAGTACTTC. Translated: CATSRDLKGGETQYF.

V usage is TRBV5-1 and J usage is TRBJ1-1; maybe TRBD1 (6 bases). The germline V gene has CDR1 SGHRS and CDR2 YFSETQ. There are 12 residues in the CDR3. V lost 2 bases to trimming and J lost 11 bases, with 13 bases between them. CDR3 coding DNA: TGCGCCAGCAGCTTCGATCAGGGGACGGCTTTCTTT. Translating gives CASSFDQGTAFF. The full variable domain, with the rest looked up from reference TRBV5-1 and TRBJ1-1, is KAGVTQTPRYLIKTRGQQVTLSCSPISGHRSVSWYQQTPGQGLQFLFEYFSETQRNKGNFPGRFSGRQFSNSRSEMNVSTLELGDSALYLCASSFDQGTAFFGQGTRLTVV.